This T cell receptor beta chain emerged from a study of shared clonotypes between healthy human individuals. J lost 3 bases, V lost 0 bases, and 9 bases had no gene match. The CDR3 contains 17 residues. Each cell subset's genomic DNA was divided evenly among several immunoSEQ plates. Libraries were prepared by immunoSEQ multiplex PCR; TCRdb keeps only in-frame clonotypes and omits some of them. The data contain about 1.5 million clones, 98% of them singletons. The chain couples TRBV5-3 to TRBJ2-1; TRBD2 aligns across 7 bases. TRBV5-3 is designated an ORF whose function remains uncertain. Sequenced material: naive CD4+ T cells sorted from blood. Subset here: CD45RA+ positively selected. This TCR derives from a man younger than 45 in good health. CDR3 amino acids: CARSLASKREVYNEQFF. The CDR3 nucleotides read TGTGCCAGAAGCTTGGCGTCGAAGCGGGAAGTCTACAATGAGCAGTTCTTC.